These 13 T cell receptor beta chains were all obtained from the same sample, sequenced in a study of CD8 T cells in ankylosing spondylitis. One entry per CDR3 protein, called by TCRdb with MiXCR from the 5' RACE reads. The sample yields about 200,000 distinct CDR3 sequences, 9.5% to 15% seen once. Sequencing was carried out using blood, either unsorted or a sorted T cell fraction (not recorded which). The receptors shown here come from a male donor with ankylosing spondylitis or in good health (not recorded which).

This clonotype was counted between two and nine times. The chain carries TRBV11-2 and TRBJ2-7; maybe TRBD1 (6 bases). Germline loops: CDR1 SGHAT, CDR2 FQNNGV. Trimming removed 5 bases at V and 3 bases at J, with 11 bases between. The CDR3 spans 13 residues. As DNA, the CDR3 is TGTGCCAGCAGCCTAACAGGGCGCTACGAGCAGTACTTC. Amino acids: CASSLTGRYEQYF.

Here the CDR3 reads CASSEVPGRAETQYF. DNA of the CDR3: TGTGCCAGCAGTGAAGTTCCTGGCAGGGCGGAGACCCAGTACTTC. The chain recombines TRBV6-1 with TRBJ2-5, with a possible D match to TRBD1 (5 bases). Trimming took off 1 base at V and 5 bases at J, with 14 bases between the two ends. Germline-derived CDR1 and CDR2 are MNHNS and SASEGT. This CDR3 has 15 residues.

This clonotype showed up many times. This rearrangement joins TRBV5-1 to TRBJ1-5; maybe TRBD1 (5 bases). This CDR3 has 15 amino acids. The V gene's germline CDR1 is SGHRS and CDR2 YFSETQ. V dropped 1 base and J dropped 1 base, with 9 bases sitting between them. The CDR3 reads CASSLSGGSNQPQHF. CDR3 DNA: TGCGCCAGCAGCTTGTCGGGGGGAAGCAATCAGCCCCAGCATTTT.

This clonotype was found once. The gene calls are TRBV14 and TRBJ2-5; D is unclear. Germline CDR1 and CDR2: SGHDN and FVKESK. V was cut by 1 base and J by 5 bases, with 5 bases left in between. This CDR3 comprises 12 residues. The CDR3 reads CASSQGYETQYF. The CDR3 nucleotides read TGTGCCAGCAGCCAAGGGTATGAGACCCAGTACTTC.

The chain carries TRBV9 and TRBJ1-1; D remains unclear. Between the trimmed V and J ends, which lost 3 bases and 2 bases, there was a span of 14 bases. The CDR3 contains 15 residues. In germline, CDR1 is SGDLS, CDR2 YYNGEE. For the CDR3, the DNA is TGTGCCAGCAGCGGCAGGACTAAAGAAAACACTGAAGCTTTCTTT. Protein sequence: CASSGRTKENTEAFF. Supplemented by reference TRBV9 and TRBJ1-1, the full variable domain reads DSGVTQTPKHLITATGQRVTLRCSPRSGDLSVYWYQQSLDQGLQFLIQYYNGEERAKGNILERFSAQQFPDLHSELNLSSLELGDSALYFCASSGRTKENTEAFFGQGTRLTVV.

Many counts were recorded for this clonotype. The chain is built from TRBV3-1 and TRBJ2-3, with D unresolved. The germline V gene has CDR1 LGHDT and CDR2 YNNKEL (reference sequence). The CDR3 is made up of 16 amino acids. V lost 4 bases, J lost 2 bases, and 16 bases lay in between. The CDR3 loop reads CASSPLLAENTDTQYF. The CDR3 bases are TGTGCCAGCAGCCCTCTTCTGGCAGAAAACACAGATACGCAGTATTTT.

This clonotype was seen more than once but under ten times. CDR3 DNA: TGTGCCAGTTACGGGACTTTGAACACTGAAGCTTTCTTT. Protein: CASYGTLNTEAFF. This chain uses TRBV2 with TRBJ1-1; TRBD1 is a possible D gene (5 bases). The CDR3 is 13 amino acids. CDR1 is SNHLY and CDR2 is FYNNEI in the germline V gene. The V end was cut by 9 bases, the J end by 0 bases, with 11 bases between.

This clonotype has more than one count but fewer than ten. The chain recombines TRBV7-2 with TRBJ2-3; 10 positions match TRBD2. The CDR3 totals 16 residues. The germline gives CDR1 SGHTA, CDR2 FQGNSA. V gave up 2 bases and J gave up 4 bases; unmatched junction bases: 6. The CDR3 DNA follows: TGTGCCAGCAGCTTACTAGCGGGAGTGTACCCAGATACGCAGTATTTT. It translates to CASSLLAGVYPDTQYF.

V and J are TRBV12-3 or TRBV12-4 and TRBJ2-1; D is unclear. This CDR3 contains 11 residues. Trimming pared 8 bases from V and 7 bases from J, leaving 9 bases between. CDR3 sequence (DNA): TGTGCCAGCGGACCTATTAATGAGCAGTTCTTC. Translation: CASGPINEQFF.

This clonotype occurred many times. J is TRBJ2-1 and V is TRBV2; 10 positions agree with TRBD2. Germline trimming cut 2 bases from V and 7 bases from J; bases unmatched to any gene: 8. CDR3 size: 16 residues. Per germline, CDR1 SNHLY and CDR2 FYNNEI. For the CDR3, the DNA is TGTGCCAGCAGTGAACGAGCGGGGGGGCCGCGGAATGAGCAGTTCTTC. It encodes CASSERAGGPRNEQFF.

This clonotype showed up many times. The chain joins TRBV30 to TRBJ1-2; D unclear. The germline gives CDR1 GTSNPN, CDR2 SVGIG (reference sequence). Between the trimmed V and J ends, which lost 7 bases and 0 bases, there was a span of 12 bases. The CDR3 totals 13 residues. The CDR3 DNA follows: TGTGCCTTTCAACCGTTAGCTAACTATGGCTACACCTTC. This translates into CAFQPLANYGYTF.

This clonotype was recorded a few times. The chain joins TRBV7-9 to TRBJ1-3; unclear D gene. CDR1 and CDR2 from the germline V gene are SEHNR and FQNEAQ (reference sequence). The CDR3 sequence is 14 residues long. V was shortened by 4 bases and J by 0 bases, with 7 bases between the two germline ends. CDR3 DNA sequence: TGTGCCAGCAGCTCGGATGCCTCTGGAAACACCATATATTTT. This encodes CASSSDASGNTIYF.

V and J are TRBV12-3 or TRBV12-4 and TRBJ2-1, with a possible D match to TRBD2 (6 bases). This CDR3 has 17 amino acids. V was cut by 1 base and J by 0 bases, with 13 bases left in between. The CDR3: CASSLGLAESSYNEQFF. The CDR3 DNA reads TGTGCCAGCAGTTTAGGATTAGCGGAGAGCTCCTACAATGAGCAGTTCTTC.